A selection of T cell receptor beta chains follows, all from one sample in a study of shared clonotypes between healthy human individuals. TCRdb's copy holds only in-frame clones and misses some; the assay was immunoSEQ multiplex PCR. The repertoire consists of more than 2,000,000 clones, with about 92% occurring once and the leading ten covering about 0.39%. Sequenced sample: naive CD4+ T cells from PBMCs. These receptors all come from a man aged 18 to 30 in good health. Some clones in this sample may be carry-over from other donors' samples. Both conserved end residues are trimmed from each CDR3. Expanded clones are given a class, and other clones once, few, many or no size at all.

V gene	clone size	J gene	CDR3 protein
TRBV5-4	once	TRBJ2-5	ASSSGPGQGETQY
TRBV6-6	.	TRBJ2-5	ASSYPDRQETQY
TRBV13	.	TRBJ2-7	ASSPPPRLAGILGEQY
TRBV4-3	.	TRBJ1-2	ASSQEGGGNYGYT
TRBV30	.	TRBJ1-6	AWRVSGGSYNSPLH
TRBV5-4	few	TRBJ1-1	ASRRQGIGTEAF
TRBV27	.	TRBJ2-7	ASSRTSGFSYEQY
TRBV2	.	TRBJ1-5	ASSTEGGDQPQH
TRBV2	.	TRBJ2-2	ASGTVGELF
TRBV5-1	.	TRBJ2-5	ASSLVGVGETQY
TRBV28	.	TRBJ2-5	ASSSNHQRAGIGETQY
TRBV4-1	.	TRBJ2-3	ASSQALIRLAGRADTQY
TRBV5-1	.	TRBJ2-2	ASSLGIGELF
TRBV6-5	.	TRBJ2-7	ATSVGNEQY
TRBV7-3	.	TRBJ2-3	ASSLLGAFTDTQY
TRBV29-1	.	TRBJ2-1	SVVRVAYNEQF
TRBV29-1	.	TRBJ1-5	SVAGTLGQPQH
TRBV20-1	.	TRBJ2-1	SAQIYNEQF
TRBV7-9	.	TRBJ1-3	ASSGTVQSSGNTIY
TRBV14	once	TRBJ2-3	ASSQDTDTQY
TRBV9	.	TRBJ2-5	ASSVGGSRGQETQY
TRBV9	once	TRBJ2-6	ASSVDRAFSGANVLT
TRBV5-1	.	TRBJ2-3	ASSGGLASSTDTQY
TRBV19	.	TRBJ1-1	ASKKGQPGMAF
TRBV28	.	TRBJ1-1	ASKNPRDRESEAF
TRBV29-1	once	TRBJ1-2	SVVAQDYGYT
TRBV18	.	TRBJ1-4	ASSPPGGFNEKLF
TRBV28	.	TRBJ2-5	ASSMDRWETQY
TRBV5-6	.	TRBJ2-4	ASSLLGDIQY
TRBV28	.	TRBJ1-3	ASIGFGNTIY
TRBV6-1	.	TRBJ1-1	ASSEGGRPPEAF
TRBV28	.	TRBJ1-1	ASSLPTATEAF
TRBV18	.	TRBJ1-2	ASSPQMTGAINYGYT